The 21 T cell receptor beta chains given below trace back to one sample, sequenced in a study of CD8+CD57+ T cells in acquired aplastic anemia. An expansion of CD8+CD57+ cells by flow cytometry had been shown in patients chosen for sequencing. Genomic DNA, the template, was used for profiling of the TCR beta VDJ and CDR3. MiXCR, run by TCRdb on the reads, gives a single entry per CDR3 protein. Altogether some 170,000 distinct CDR3 sequences are present, less than 60% being singletons, with the ten largest covering 0.85% to 1.2%. Source material: sorted CD4+, CD8+, or CD8+CD57+ T cells (not recorded which) from PBMCs. These receptors were taken from a human donor with aplastic anemia.

In its sample, this clonotype was seen many times. The chain uses TRBV19 and TRBJ2-7; the match to TRBD2 covers 12 bases. V gave up 4 bases and J gave up 6 bases; unmatched junction bases: 1. CDR1 and CDR2 from the germline V gene are LNHDA and SQIVND (reference sequence). The CDR3 runs 13 residues. Here the CDR3 reads CASSTSGRGEQYF. In nucleotides, the CDR3 is TGTGCCAGTAGTACTAGCGGGAGGGGCGAGCAGTACTTC.

This chain links TRBV10-3 with TRBJ1-2; D possibly corresponds to TRBD1 (6 bases). The CDR3 has 16 residues. Trimming removed 5 bases at V and 0 bases at J, with 16 bases between. The germline V gene has CDR1 ENHRY and CDR2 SYGVKD. CDR3 residues: CAISFSGEESNYGYTF. CDR3 DNA sequence: TGTGCCATCAGTTTTTCAGGGGAGGAATCTAACTATGGCTACACCTTC.

This chain links TRBV7-2 with TRBJ2-7; 8 bases fit TRBD1. Germline V gene data show CDR1 as SGHTA and CDR2 as FQGNSA. The V segment lost 5 bases and the J segment 3 bases; nucleotides outside the gene matches: 6. The CDR3 sequence is 14 residues long. CDR3 sequence reads: CASSQTGADYEQYF. The CDR3 DNA reads TGTGCCAGCAGCCAGACAGGGGCCGACTACGAGCAGTACTTC.

This clonotype turned up a few times. The chain links TRBV24-1 to TRBJ2-2; TRBD1 matches 11 bases. The V and J ends lost 8 bases and 4 bases, in that order; junction bases with no gene match: 2. This CDR3 is built from 14 residues. Looked up from germline, CDR1 is KGHDR and CDR2 is SFDVKD. In DNA form, the CDR3 reads TGTGCCACCAAGGGGACAGGGGGCACCGGGGAGCTGTTTTTT. Translation: CATKGTGGTGELFF.

This clonotype was seen at least ten times. This chain uses TRBV7-6 with TRBJ2-3; 7 bases match TRBD2. The CDR3 has 14 amino acids. Germline-derived CDR1 and CDR2 are SGHVS and FNYEAQ. Trimming removed 0 bases from V and 4 bases from J; junction bases left unmatched: 1. CDR3 in amino acids: CASSLALAADTQYF. CDR3 nucleotides: TGTGCCAGCAGCTTAGCCCTAGCGGCAGATACGCAGTATTTT. Looking up the rest from reference TRBV7-6 and TRBJ2-3 gives the full variable domain: GAGVSQSPRYKVTKRGQDVALRCDPISGHVSLYWYRQALGQGPEFLTYFNYEAQQDKSGLPNDRFSAERPEGSISTLTIQRTEQRDSAMYRCASSLALAADTQYFGPGTRLTVL.

This clonotype has a count of ten or more. The chain joins TRBV6-1 to TRBJ1-3, with D unresolved. V lost 8 bases, J lost 1 base, and 12 bases lay in between. The CDR3 loop spans 14 amino acids. Germline V lookup: CDR1 MNHNS, CDR2 SASEGT. In DNA form, the CDR3 reads TGTGCCAGCTCCCCTGCTCGTTCTGGAAACACCATATATTTT. This codes for CASSPARSGNTIYF.

Turning to this clonotype: Mismatch with germline at one junction end may stem from a read error. J is TRBJ1-6 and V is TRBV11-2; weak D call: TRBD1 (5 bases). The CDR3 length is 15 residues. CDR1 SGHAT and CDR2 FQNNGV come from the germline V gene. CDR3 region: CASSIDSSYNSPLHF. The CDR3 DNA is TGTGCCAGCAGCATAGACAGCTCCTATAATTCACCCCTCCACTTT. Full variable domain (missing parts from reference TRBV11-2 and TRBJ1-6): EAGVAQSPRYKIIEKRQSVAFWCNPISGHATLYWYQQILGQGPKLLIQFQNNGVVDDSQLPKDRFSAERLKGVDSTLKIQPAKLEDSAVYLCASSIDSSYNSPLHFGNGTRLTVT.

This chain connects TRBV19 to TRBJ2-3, with 7 bases aligning to TRBD2. Per germline, CDR1 LNHDA and CDR2 SQIVND (reference sequence). This CDR3 comprises 15 residues. The junction had 9 bases not matched to a gene; V was cut back by 7 bases and J by 2 bases. CDR3 nucleotide sequence: TGTGCCAGTATCTCCGGGACTACGCACACAGATACGCAGTATTTT. As protein: CASISGTTHTDTQYF.

The genes are TRBV13 and TRBJ1-1; no reliable D call. The germline V gene encodes CDR1 PRHDT and CDR2 FYEKMQ (reference sequence). Trimming shortened V by 3 bases and J by 5 bases, and 13 bases separated the two germline ends. The CDR3 covers 14 residues. Here the CDR3 DNA reads TGTGCCAGCAGCTTCGGGGAATCCGCGACTGAAGCTTTCTTT. Its protein is CASSFGESATEAFF.

J is TRBJ1-6 and V is TRBV29-1; unclear D gene. CDR3 length: 13 residues. Looked up from germline, CDR1 is SQVTM and CDR2 is ANQGSEA. V was pared by 5 bases and J by 9 bases, with 14 bases between. CDR3 loop: CSVSTDPGSPLHF. The DNA for the CDR3 is TGCAGCGTTTCTACAGACCCCGGTTCACCCCTCCACTTT.

The V gene is TRBV2, the J gene TRBJ2-1, with a tentative D call TRBD2 (6 bases). V was pared by 2 bases and J by 8 bases, with 16 bases between. Per germline, CDR1 SNHLY and CDR2 FYNNEI. The CDR3 extends over 15 amino acids. In DNA, the CDR3 is TGTGCCAGCAGTGAATCTCGGGGGAAGCGGTATGAGCAGTTCTTC. The encoded protein is CASSESRGKRYEQFF.

On this clonotype itself: This sequence may be a read error, since a much larger clone differs from it by one base. V and J are TRBV6-5 and TRBJ1-3; D is undetermined. Trimming took off 4 bases at V and 4 bases at J, with 14 bases between the two ends. The CDR3 loop spans 15 amino acids. Germline assignment: CDR1 MNHEY and CDR2 SVGAGI. CDR3 sequence: CASSSISQSGNTIYF. As DNA, the CDR3 is TGTGCCAGCAGTTCTATATCACAGAGCGGAAACACCATATATTTT.

The genes are TRBV10-3 and TRBJ2-5; 9 positions match TRBD2. The V segment lost 10 bases and the J segment 4 bases; nucleotides outside the gene matches: 13. From germline, CDR1 is ENHRY and CDR2 SYGVKD. This CDR3 region has 15 residues. The CDR3 region is CASGPAGGGGETQYF. As DNA, the CDR3 is TGTGCCAGCGGACCCGCGGGGGGGGGCGGAGAGACCCAGTACTTC.

This clonotype was observed a handful of times. The chain uses TRBV15 and TRBJ1-1; no definite D call. CDR3 size: 14 residues. The germline gives CDR1 LNHNV, CDR2 YYDKDF (reference sequence). Between the trimmed V and J ends, which lost 0 bases and 0 bases, there was a span of 5 bases. DNA for the CDR3: TGTGCCACCAGCAGAGATTTGGTGAACACTGAAGCTTTCTTT. Translating it yields CATSRDLVNTEAFF.

At least ten counts were recorded for this clonotype. CDR3 coding DNA: TGTGCCAGCAGTTCCCCCCGGTTCGGGGGCATTTATCAAGAGACCCAGTACTTC. This translates into CASSSPRFGGIYQETQYF. The chain employs TRBV25-1 and TRBJ2-5; tentatively, D is TRBD1 or TRBD2 (6 bases each). This CDR3 spans 18 amino acids. V gave up 5 bases and J gave up 2 bases, with 24 bases separating them. The germline V gene encodes CDR1 MGHDK and CDR2 SYGVNS.

This clonotype was detected many times. V and J are TRBV29-1 and TRBJ1-2; no firm D call. Germline assignment: CDR1 SQVTM and CDR2 ANQGSEA. Deletions cut 3 bases from V and 4 bases from J, with 9 bases between. The CDR3 consists of 12 residues. CDR3 DNA: TGCAGCGTTGACGACACGCTCTATGGCTACACCTTC. Translated: CSVDDTLYGYTF.

About this clonotype: A much larger clone is a single base away; this may be a read error. For the CDR3, the DNA is TGTGCCAGCTGCCAAATACAGGGACGGGGAAATTCACCCCTCCACTTT. This translates into CASCQIQGRGNSPLHF. The chain is built from TRBV3-1 and TRBJ1-6; possibly TRBD1 for D (6 bases). Germline V gene data show CDR1 as LGHDT and CDR2 as YNNKEL (reference sequence). The CDR3 contains 16 residues.

The chain joins TRBV5-1 to TRBJ2-5; tentatively, D is TRBD2 (6 bases). Trimming left V 1 base short and J 4 bases short, with 14 bases between. The CDR3 is made up of 15 amino acids. Germline CDR1 is SGHRS and CDR2 is YFSETQ. As DNA, the CDR3 is TGCGCCAGCAGCTTGTCTGCGACTAGAGGAGAGACCCAGTACTTC. Translated, it gives CASSLSATRGETQYF. The full variable domain, in which reference TRBV5-1 and TRBJ2-5 provide the parts outside the CDR3, is KAGVTQTPRYLIKTRGQQVTLSCSPISGHRSVSWYQQTPGQGLQFLFEYFSETQRNKGNFPGRFSGRQFSNSRSEMNVSTLELGDSALYLCASSLSATRGETQYFGPGTRLLVL.

This clonotype was counted at least ten times. The chain has TRBV5-1 and TRBJ1-1; D unclear. Germline values: CDR1 SGHRS, CDR2 YFSETQ. V was cut by 1 base and J by 2 bases, with 12 bases left in between. The CDR3 covers 15 residues. The CDR3: CASSLFETGNTEAFF. As DNA, the CDR3 is TGCGCCAGCAGCTTGTTCGAGACCGGTAACACTGAAGCTTTCTTT.

The chain carries TRBV10-3 and TRBJ1-6, with D perhaps TRBD1 (5 bases). The germline CDR1 and CDR2 sequences are ENHRY and SYGVKD. The CDR3 runs to 14 residues. V lost 11 bases and J lost 7, with 18 bases in between. CDR3 protein: CAVTGTRTNSPLHF. Written as DNA, the CDR3 is TGTGCCGTTACCGGGACCCGGACCAATTCACCCCTCCACTTT.

The chain uses TRBV6-1 and TRBJ2-7; 7 bases align to TRBD1. Germline CDR1 MNHNS, CDR2 SASEGT. Trimming took 6 bases from V and 7 from J; bases not matched to a gene: 12. This CDR3 has 14 amino acids. CDR3 nucleotides: TGTGCCAGCAGCGAAACAGGGGCGGCCGGGGAGCAGTACTTC. It encodes CASSETGAAGEQYF.